The 31 T cell receptor beta chains reported below all come from one sample, sequenced in a study of human T cells and chemical hapten exposure (dated by TCRdb to the early 2020s). Read against the paper, the sample's time point label means: patch test 1, 2 weeks after DPC sensitization. The sample's treatment or condition label, decoded: therapeutic diphenylcyclopropenone sensitization with weekly scalp DPC. Library method: RACE. Sequenced on a NextSeq 500. The public reads were reanalyzed by TCRdb: fastp trimming at Q25, MiXCR alignment, in-frame beta chains only. Entries that share a CDR3 protein sequence are merged under the most common genes and DNA. For this sample there are 350,000 or so distinct CDR3 sequences; around 6.9% appear just once. About 8% of the sample is held by the ten biggest clonotypes. The specimen comprised whole blood, sampled in connection with sensitization to the hapten diphenylcyclopropenone (DPC). These receptors originate from a woman aged 18-35 years with alopecia areata. Some clones in this sample may be carry-over from other donors' samples.

This clonotype has only a few counts. This chain joins TRBV3-1 and TRBJ2-5; no clear D gene. CDR3 length equals 16 residues. Germline CDR1 LGHDT, CDR2 YNNKEL (reference sequence). V lost 5 bases to trimming and J lost 0 bases, with 16 bases between them. CDR3 region: CASSSPLGPYQETQYF. For the CDR3, the DNA is TGTGCCAGCAGCTCCCCGCTAGGCCCTTACCAAGAGACCCAGTACTTC.

This clonotype was counted only a few times. V and J are TRBV7-2 and TRBJ1-2, with D possibly being TRBD1 (6 bases). The V end lost 5 bases, the J end lost 4 bases, and 20 bases lay between the germline ends. This CDR3 has 16 amino acids. CDR1 SGHTA and CDR2 FQGNSA come from the germline V gene. The CDR3 reads CASSPTGQGLVYGYTF. DNA of the CDR3: TGTGCCAGCAGCCCTACAGGGCAGGGTCTGGTCTATGGCTACACCTTC. The full variable domain, rest sourced from reference TRBV7-2 and TRBJ1-2, is GAGVSQSPSNKVTEKGKDVELRCDPISGHTALYWYRQSLGQGLEFLIYFQGNSAPDKSGLPSDRFSAERTGGSVSTLTIQRTQQEDSAVYLCASSPTGQGLVYGYTFGSGTRLTVV.

This clonotype was seen many times. This chain uses TRBV9 with TRBJ2-3; D remains ambiguous. V lost 2 bases, J lost 0 bases, and 10 bases lay in between. The germline gives CDR1 SGDLS, CDR2 YYNGEE. CDR3 length: 15 amino acids. This chain's CDR3 is CASSVRAPSTDTQYF. CDR3 DNA sequence: TGTGCCAGCAGCGTTCGAGCTCCTAGCACAGATACGCAGTATTTT.

This clonotype was seen more than once but under ten times. V and J are TRBV4-3 and TRBJ1-6; D call uncertain. The CDR3 length is 15 residues. The germline CDR1 and CDR2 sequences are LGHNA and YSLEER. V dropped 1 base and J dropped 5 bases, with 9 bases sitting between them. The CDR3 reads CASSQVADHNSPLHF. CDR3 sequence (DNA): TGCGCCAGCAGCCAAGTGGCTGATCATAATTCACCCCTCCACTTT.

This chain connects TRBV7-2 to TRBJ1-3; no firm D call. Germline-derived CDR1 and CDR2 are SGHTA and FQGNSA. V lost 0 bases to trimming and J lost 4 bases, with 7 bases between them. The CDR3 is 14 amino acids. The CDR3 DNA reads TGTGCCAGCAGCTTAGCAGGGAGAGGAAACACCATATATTTT. As protein: CASSLAGRGNTIYF.

This clonotype showed up many times. V usage is TRBV20-1 and J usage is TRBJ2-7; the match to TRBD1 covers 11 bases. The CDR3 runs to 13 residues. Trimming cost V 4 bases and J 4 bases; bases outside gene matches: 3. Germline V CDR1 and CDR2: DFQATT, SNEGSKA (reference sequence). In nucleotides, the CDR3 is TGCAGTGCTACGGGACAGGGGGAGTACGAGCAGTACTTC. Translation gives CSATGQGEYEQYF.

V is TRBV13 and J is TRBJ1-1, with 7 bases aligning to TRBD1. With V trimmed by 0 bases and J by 5 bases, 3 bases remained unmatched. From germline, CDR1 is PRHDT and CDR2 FYEKMQ (reference sequence). The CDR3 sequence is 14 residues long. CDR3 in amino acids: CASSLGTGKTEAFF. The CDR3 DNA reads TGTGCCAGCAGCTTAGGGACAGGGAAGACTGAAGCTTTCTTT. The variable domain in full, completed from reference TRBV13 and TRBJ1-1, reads AAGVIQSPRHLIKEKRETATLKCYPIPRHDTVYWYQQGPGQDPQFLISFYEKMQSDKGSIPDRFSAQQFSDYHSELNMSSLELGDSALYFCASSLGTGKTEAFFGQGTRLTVV.

This clonotype came up a few times. This sequence joins TRBV29-1 and TRBJ1-5, with a weak D call TRBD1 (5 bases). Trimming took off 4 bases at V and 7 bases at J, with 11 bases between the two ends. Germline CDR1 SQVTM, CDR2 ANQGSEA. The CDR3 length is 12 residues. The CDR3, as DNA: TGCAGCGTTGGGGACTTGGGCCAGCCCCAGCATTTT. Amino acids: CSVGDLGQPQHF.

The V and J genes are TRBV6-1 and TRBJ1-5; no definite D call. CDR3 size: 16 residues. V lost 4 bases and J 3 bases, leaving 16 bases between the germline ends. Germline assignment: CDR1 MNHNS and CDR2 SASEGT. CDR3 nucleotide sequence: TGTGCCAGCAGTGCCCCCCCGGGCTTCGACAATCAGCCCCAGCATTTT. It specifies CASSAPPGFDNQPQHF.

This clonotype was counted at least ten times. This sequence joins TRBV6-1 and TRBJ2-7; D possibly corresponds to TRBD1 (6 bases). The germline V and J ends were trimmed by 4 bases and 5 bases, with 15 bases remaining between them. The CDR3 length is 14 residues. The germline CDR1 and CDR2 sequences are MNHNS and SASEGT. CDR3 in DNA: TGTGCCAGCAGTGGCTACAGGGACACCCACGAGCAGTACTTC. Its translation: CASSGYRDTHEQYF.

In its sample, this clonotype was seen many times. The chain carries TRBV5-1 and TRBJ1-4; 7 bases match TRBD1. V shed 0 bases and J 5 bases; nucleotides not matched to a gene: 7. The CDR3 has 16 amino acids. Germline-derived CDR1 and CDR2 are SGHRS and YFSETQ. The CDR3 protein is CASSLARQGGNEKLFF. The CDR3 DNA reads as TGCGCCAGCAGCTTGGCTCGTCAGGGGGGCAATGAAAAACTGTTTTTT.

This clonotype was counted ten times or more. CDR3 loop: CSVEFRERADTQYF. The CDR3 DNA sequence: TGCAGCGTTGAGTTCAGGGAAAGGGCAGATACGCAGTATTTT. The chain uses TRBV29-1 and TRBJ2-3, with a tentative D call TRBD1 (5 bases). Trimming took 3 bases from V and 4 from J, leaving 14 bases between them. CDR1 and CDR2 from the germline V gene are SQVTM and ANQGSEA. CDR3 length: 14 amino acids.

V and J are TRBV5-1 and TRBJ1-1; D unresolved. Germline loops: CDR1 SGHRS, CDR2 YFSETQ. This CDR3 is built from 14 residues. V was cut by 0 bases and J by 5 bases, with 11 bases left in between. The CDR3 region has the DNA TGCGCCAGCAGCTTGGGCCTGGAAAAAACTGAAGCTTTCTTT. Encoded protein: CASSLGLEKTEAFF.

At least ten counts were recorded for this clonotype. The chain is built from TRBV29-1 and TRBJ2-3; 9 bases are shared with TRBD2. Germline values: CDR1 SQVTM, CDR2 ANQGSEA. Trimming at V came to 6 bases and at J to 1 base, leaving 8 bases not matched to a gene. The CDR3 length is 15 residues. The CDR3 loop reads CSVDGTSLRTDTQYF. The CDR3, as DNA: TGCAGCGTGGACGGGACTAGCCTACGCACAGATACGCAGTATTTT.

The V call is TRBV7-2, the J call TRBJ2-5, with D tentatively TRBD2 (6 bases). CDR3 length equals 15 residues. V shed 3 bases and J shed 2 bases, with 13 bases lying between them. Looked up from germline, CDR1 is SGHTA and CDR2 is FQGNSA. The CDR3 here is CASSLSGTLQETQYF. CDR3 DNA sequence: TGTGCCAGCAGCTTGTCCGGGACTCTTCAAGAGACCCAGTACTTC.

The chain recombines TRBV12-3 or TRBV12-4 with TRBJ1-6; D not resolved. The CDR3 is 13 amino acids. The V and J ends lost 3 bases and 5 bases respectively, with 5 bases between them. CDR3 DNA sequence: TGTGCCAGCAGTTTTTTTGATAATTCACCCCTCCACTTT. Encoded protein: CASSFFDNSPLHF.

This clonotype was found a few times. The gene calls are TRBV7-2 and TRBJ2-5; 11 bases match TRBD2. The CDR3 is 15 residues long. CDR1 is SGHTA and CDR2 is FQGNSA in the germline V gene. The J segment lost 7 bases and the V segment lost 0 bases, leaving 4 bases of the junction unmatched. The CDR3 protein is CASSLASGGAGTQYF. The CDR3 coding sequence is TGTGCCAGCAGCTTAGCTAGCGGGGGGGCGGGGACCCAGTACTTC.

The chain uses TRBV20-1 and TRBJ1-1; 8 bases agree with TRBD1. Germline lookup yields CDR1 DFQATT and CDR2 SNEGSKA (reference sequence). The CDR3 totals 13 residues. Trimming took 3 bases from V and 4 from J; bases not matched to a gene: 4. Here the CDR3 reads CSASGDRTTEAFF. The CDR3 DNA reads TGCAGTGCTAGTGGGGACAGGACCACTGAAGCTTTCTTT.

The chain links TRBV29-1 to TRBJ1-1; D is unclear. The germline gives CDR1 SQVTM, CDR2 ANQGSEA. The CDR3 has 12 residues. V dropped 4 bases and J dropped 7 bases, with 13 bases sitting between them. The CDR3, as DNA: TGCAGCGTTGCAATTTCGGCCCTTGAAGCTTTCTTT. As protein: CSVAISALEAFF.

The chain uses TRBV6-2 or TRBV6-3 and TRBJ2-4; a possible D gene is TRBD2 (6 bases). Germline CDR1 reads MNHEY; CDR2 reads SVGEGT. V lost 2 bases and J 1 base, leaving 24 bases between the germline ends. The CDR3 contains 20 residues. CDR3 region: CASSYAGQSRTNSAKNIQYF. The CDR3 coding sequence is TGTGCCAGCAGTTACGCGGGCCAGTCGAGGACTAATTCTGCCAAAAACATTCAGTACTTC.

This clonotype came up many times. The chain carries TRBV3-1 and TRBJ2-1; 9 nucleotides agree with TRBD2. The germline V gene has CDR1 LGHDT and CDR2 YNNKEL (reference sequence). J was trimmed by 9 bases and V by 1 base; bases with no gene match: 7. The CDR3 has 15 residues. CDR3 loop: CASSQVPASGAEQFF. DNA for the CDR3: TGTGCCAGCAGCCAAGTCCCCGCTAGCGGGGCTGAGCAGTTCTTC.

In this sample, this clonotype turned up many times. This sequence joins TRBV14 and TRBJ2-3; tentatively, D is TRBD1 (5 bases). With 1 base removed from V and 4 bases from J, the gap between germline ends came to 15 bases. CDR1 SGHDN and CDR2 FVKESK come from the germline V gene. The CDR3 has 16 residues. The DNA for the CDR3 is TGTGCCAGCAGCCAAGCGGGCAGTGTCAGGGCAGATACGCAGTATTTT. Protein: CASSQAGSVRADTQYF.

The sample holds a few counts of this clonotype. The chain carries TRBV3-1 and TRBJ1-1; D is unclear. Germline V CDR1 and CDR2: LGHDT, YNNKEL (reference sequence). There are 13 residues in the CDR3. Trimming removed 4 bases at V and 6 bases at J, with 12 bases between. The CDR3 DNA reads TGTGCCAGCAGCCCCCTCGGGTACGCTGAAGCTTTCTTT. Translated: CASSPLGYAEAFF.

The chain combines TRBV6-6 with TRBJ2-2; D may match TRBD1 or TRBD2 (7 bases each). Trimming left V 8 bases short and J 2 bases short, with 21 bases between. This CDR3 is 17 amino acids long. Germline assignment: CDR1 MNHNY and CDR2 SVGAGI (reference sequence). DNA for the CDR3: TGTGCCAGCTTAGCCCGAGGGGGAGGGGGCAACACCGGGGAGCTGTTTTTT. Its protein product is CASLARGGGGNTGELFF.

This clonotype turned up a few times. The chain employs TRBV4-3 and TRBJ2-3; the match to TRBD1 covers 7 bases. The CDR3 runs to 13 residues. The germline V gene has CDR1 LGHNA and CDR2 YSLEER. The V segment lost 2 bases and the J segment 8 bases; nucleotides outside the gene matches: 4. The CDR3 here is CASSQSRQGTQYF. In DNA, the CDR3 is TGCGCCAGCAGCCAATCCCGACAGGGTACGCAGTATTTT.

This clonotype was counted a few times. This chain uses TRBV15 with TRBJ1-4, with D hard to call. V gave up 0 bases and J gave up 8 bases, with 7 bases separating them. Germline assignment: CDR1 LNHNV and CDR2 YYDKDF (reference sequence). This CDR3 spans 13 amino acids. This chain's CDR3 is CATSRDPGEKLFF. CDR3 coding DNA: TGTGCCACCAGCAGAGATCCGGGGGAAAAACTGTTTTTT.

This clonotype has a count of ten or more. This rearrangement joins TRBV5-1 to TRBJ2-3; no clear D gene. V was pared by 0 bases and J by 2 bases, with 10 bases between. There are 15 residues in the CDR3. Germline-derived CDR1 and CDR2 are SGHRS and YFSETQ. DNA for the CDR3: TGCGCCAGCAGCTTGGCAACCAGGACCACAGATACGCAGTATTTT. Amino acids: CASSLATRTTDTQYF.

The rearrangement joins TRBV6-2 or TRBV6-3 to TRBJ2-1, with a possible D match to TRBD2 (6 bases). CDR3 length equals 12 residues. Germline CDR1 is MNHEY and CDR2 is SVGEGT. V dropped 4 bases and J dropped 10 bases, with 11 bases sitting between them. For the CDR3, the DNA is TGTGCCAGCAGTTGGAAGGAGGGGGAGCAGTTCTTC. Its translation is CASSWKEGEQFF.

This clonotype came up many times. This sequence joins TRBV6-1 and TRBJ2-2; 7 bases are a match to TRBD1. V was pared by 7 bases and J by 5 bases, with 10 bases of the junction left unmatched. This CDR3 is 15 amino acids long. Germline lookup yields CDR1 MNHNS and CDR2 SASEGT. The chain's CDR3 is CASIIATGVTGELFF. In DNA form, the CDR3 reads TGTGCCAGCATTATCGCCACAGGGGTAACCGGGGAGCTGTTTTTT.

This clonotype was counted only a few times. The chain couples TRBV20-1 to TRBJ1-1; maybe TRBD1 (6 bases). The V end was cut by 3 bases, the J end by 0 bases, with 17 bases between. CDR1 is DFQATT and CDR2 is SNEGSKA in the germline V gene (reference sequence). The CDR3 length is 16 residues. CDR3 sequence (DNA): TGCAGTGCTAGTTCCCTTTACCGGGACATGAACACTGAAGCTTTCTTT. Protein sequence: CSASSLYRDMNTEAFF.

About this clonotype itself: This sequence may be a read error, since a much larger clone differs from it by one base. The chain carries TRBV6-4 and TRBJ2-3; TRBD2 is a possible D gene (6 bases). The CDR3 extends over 15 amino acids. Germline CDR1 MRHNA, CDR2 SNTAGT. CDR3 amino acids: CTSSESGSPTDTQYF. The DNA for the CDR3 is TGTACCAGCAGTGAGAGCGGGTCCCCCACAGATACGCAGTATTTT.